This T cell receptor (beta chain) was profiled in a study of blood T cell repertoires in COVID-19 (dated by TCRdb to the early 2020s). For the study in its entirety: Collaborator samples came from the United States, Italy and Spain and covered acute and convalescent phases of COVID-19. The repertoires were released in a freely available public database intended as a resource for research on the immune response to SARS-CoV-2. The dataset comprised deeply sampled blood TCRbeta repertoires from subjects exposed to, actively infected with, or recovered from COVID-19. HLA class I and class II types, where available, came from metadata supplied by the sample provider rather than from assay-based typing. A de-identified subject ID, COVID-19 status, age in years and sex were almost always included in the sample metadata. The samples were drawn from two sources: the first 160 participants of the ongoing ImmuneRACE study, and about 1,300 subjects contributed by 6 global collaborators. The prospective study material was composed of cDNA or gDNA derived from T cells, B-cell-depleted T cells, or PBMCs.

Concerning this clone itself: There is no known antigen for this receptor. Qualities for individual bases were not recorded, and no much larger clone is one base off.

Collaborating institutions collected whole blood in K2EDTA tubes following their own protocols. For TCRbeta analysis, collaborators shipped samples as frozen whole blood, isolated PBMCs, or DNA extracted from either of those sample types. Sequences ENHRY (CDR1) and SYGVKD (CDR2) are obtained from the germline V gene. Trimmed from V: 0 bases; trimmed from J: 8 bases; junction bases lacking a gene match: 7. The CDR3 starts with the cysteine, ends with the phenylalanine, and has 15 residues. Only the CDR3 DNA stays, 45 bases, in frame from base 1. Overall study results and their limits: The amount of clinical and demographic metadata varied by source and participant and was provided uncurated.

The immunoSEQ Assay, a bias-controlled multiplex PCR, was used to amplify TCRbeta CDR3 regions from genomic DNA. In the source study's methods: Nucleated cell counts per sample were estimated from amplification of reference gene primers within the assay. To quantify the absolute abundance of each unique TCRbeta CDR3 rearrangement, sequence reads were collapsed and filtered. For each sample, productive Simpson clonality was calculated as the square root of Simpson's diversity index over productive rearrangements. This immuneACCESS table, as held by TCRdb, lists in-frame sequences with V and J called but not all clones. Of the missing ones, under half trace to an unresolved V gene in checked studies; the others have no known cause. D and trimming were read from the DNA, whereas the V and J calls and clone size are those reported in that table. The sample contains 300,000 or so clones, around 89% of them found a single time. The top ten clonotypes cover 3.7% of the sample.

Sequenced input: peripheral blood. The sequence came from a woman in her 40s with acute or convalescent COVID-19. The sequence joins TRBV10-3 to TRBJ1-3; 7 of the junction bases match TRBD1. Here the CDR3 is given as CAISESVGGLDTIYF. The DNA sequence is TGTGCCATCAGTGAGTCTGTAGGGGGCTTAGACACCATATATTTT.